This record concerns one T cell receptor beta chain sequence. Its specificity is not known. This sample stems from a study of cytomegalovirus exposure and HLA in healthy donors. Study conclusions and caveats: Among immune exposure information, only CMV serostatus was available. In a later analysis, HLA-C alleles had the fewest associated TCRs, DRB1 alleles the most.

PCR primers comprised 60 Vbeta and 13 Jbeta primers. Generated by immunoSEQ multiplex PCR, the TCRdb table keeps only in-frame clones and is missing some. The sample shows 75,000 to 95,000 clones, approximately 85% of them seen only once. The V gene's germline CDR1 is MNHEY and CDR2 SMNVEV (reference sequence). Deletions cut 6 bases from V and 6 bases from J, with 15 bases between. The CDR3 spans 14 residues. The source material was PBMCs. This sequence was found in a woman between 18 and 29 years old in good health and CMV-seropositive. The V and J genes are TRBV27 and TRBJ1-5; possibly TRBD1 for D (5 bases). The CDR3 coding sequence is TGTGCCAGCAGAAGGGAAGGGGTCGGTCAGCCCCAGCATTTT. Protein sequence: CASRREGVGQPQHF.